What follows are 3 T cell receptor beta chains derived from one specimen sequenced in a study of shared clonotypes between healthy human individuals. Using immunoSEQ multiplex PCR, the repertoire was profiled, and TCRdb retains in-frame clones only, with some absent. The sample shows more than 2 million clones, about 94% of them seen only once. Sequenced sample: naive CD4+ T cells sorted from blood. Subset defined: CD45RA+ positively selected. These receptors all stem from a young man in good health.

The genes are TRBV19 and TRBJ1-5; TRBD1 matches 7 bases. The CDR3 extends over 14 amino acids. The junction had 6 bases not matched to a gene; V was cut back by 7 bases and J by 3 bases. Per the germline V gene, CDR1 is LNHDA and CDR2 is SQIVND (reference sequence). As DNA, the CDR3 is TGTGCCAGTAAAAGGGACAGCTTCAATCAGCCCCAGCATTTT. Translated: CASKRDSFNQPQHF.

The V call is TRBV7-9, the J call TRBJ1-2; no clear D gene. V was trimmed by 1 base and J by 4 bases, leaving 10 bases between them. Germline assignment: CDR1 SEHNR and CDR2 FQNEAQ (reference sequence). The CDR3 is 14 amino acids. CDR3 DNA sequence: TGTGCCAGCAGCTTAGGGGCTCAGAGCTATGGCTACACCTTC. Translating it yields CASSLGAQSYGYTF.

The CDR3 nucleotides read TGCAGCGTTGAAGATTTAGGCGGGAGATCAGATACGCAGTATTTT. Amino acids: CSVEDLGGRSDTQYF. V is TRBV29-1 and J is TRBJ2-3; the match to TRBD2 covers 7 bases. V was clipped by 0 bases and J by 4 bases; unmatched bases: 7. The CDR3 is made up of 15 amino acids. Germline values: CDR1 SQVTM, CDR2 ANQGSEA.